These T cell receptor beta chains were read from a single sample in a study of blood T cell repertoires in COVID-19. Data came from immunoSEQ multiplex PCR; TCRdb stores just in-frame clones and leaves some out. The sample includes 150,000 to 200,000 clones, roughly 80% of them seen just once. The sample comprised peripheral blood. Receptor source: a woman in her thirties with acute or convalescent COVID-19. Both conserved end residues are part of each CDR3. The D gene is left open where the match is weak. Rows may omit the clone size; those that give it use once, few, many or a size class.

j_gene: TRBJ2-5; d_gene: TRBD1; abundance: few; v_gene: TRBV7-2; CDR3nt: TGTGCCAGCAACCGGGACAGAGAAGAGACCCAGTACTTC; CDR3aa: CASNRDREETQYF
j_gene: TRBJ1-2; d_gene: NA; abundance: once; v_gene: TRBV6-1; CDR3nt: TGTGCCAGCATGTCGTCCTATGGCTACACCTTC; CDR3aa: CASMSSYGYTF
j_gene: TRBJ1-2; d_gene: NA; abundance: NA; v_gene: TRBV14; CDR3nt: TGTGCCAGCAGCCAAGTAGCAGGGAACTATGGCTACACCTTC; CDR3aa: CASSQVAGNYGYTF
j_gene: TRBJ2-7; d_gene: TRBD2; abundance: NA; v_gene: TRBV15; CDR3nt: TGTGCCACCAGCAGTTGGGGACTAGCGGCCTACGAGCAGTACTTC; CDR3aa: CATSSWGLAAYEQYF
j_gene: TRBJ1-2; d_gene: NA; abundance: NA; v_gene: TRBV28; CDR3nt: TGTGCCAGCAGCGGAATGACGAGGGGGAACTATGGCTACACCTTC; CDR3aa: CASSGMTRGNYGYTF
j_gene: TRBJ1-6; d_gene: NA; abundance: NA; v_gene: TRBV15; CDR3nt: TGTGCCACCGGGCGGGGGTTAGGTTCACCCCTCCACTTT; CDR3aa: CATGRGLGSPLHF
j_gene: TRBJ2-1; d_gene: NA; abundance: once; v_gene: TRBV28; CDR3nt: TGTGCCAGCTCCAGGGTTTCTTCCTACAATGAGCAGTTCTTC; CDR3aa: CASSRVSSYNEQFF
j_gene: TRBJ1-5; d_gene: NA; abundance: few; v_gene: TRBV7-9; CDR3nt: TGTGCCAGCAGCTTACGGGAGAATCAGCCCCAGCATTTT; CDR3aa: CASSLRENQPQHF
j_gene: TRBJ1-1; d_gene: NA; abundance: NA; v_gene: TRBV3-1/TRBV3-2; CDR3nt: TGTGCCAGCAGCCAAGGGGGCAGGTCGGAAGCTTTCTTT; CDR3aa: CASSQGGRSEAFF
j_gene: TRBJ1-2; d_gene: TRBD1; abundance: once; v_gene: TRBV11-2; CDR3nt: TGTGCCAGCAGCCCCGGGACAGGGTACTATGGCTACACCTTC; CDR3aa: CASSPGTGYYGYTF
j_gene: TRBJ2-5; d_gene: TRBD1; abundance: NA; v_gene: TRBV7-2; CDR3nt: TGTGCCAGCAGGGGTAACAGGGGCGCCATGGGGGAGACCCAGTACTTC; CDR3aa: CASRGNRGAMGETQYF
j_gene: TRBJ2-7; d_gene: TRBD2; abundance: NA; v_gene: TRBV4-1; CDR3nt: TGCGCCAGCAGCCAAGCGGGGGGGAGCGAGCAGTACTTC; CDR3aa: CASSQAGGSEQYF
j_gene: TRBJ1-5; d_gene: TRBD1; abundance: NA; v_gene: TRBV4-2; CDR3nt: TGTGCCAGCAGCCAAGTAGGGACAGGGAGTTCGGTTCAGCCCCAGCATTTT; CDR3aa: CASSQVGTGSSVQPQHF
j_gene: TRBJ2-7; d_gene: NA; abundance: NA; v_gene: TRBV14; CDR3nt: TGTGCCAGCAGCCACCTCGCAGGGGCCTACGAGCAGTACTTC; CDR3aa: CASSHLAGAYEQYF
j_gene: TRBJ1-1; d_gene: NA; abundance: NA; v_gene: TRBV7-2; CDR3nt: TGTGCCAGCAGCTTAAACGTTAAGACAGCTGAAGCTTTCTTT; CDR3aa: CASSLNVKTAEAFF
j_gene: TRBJ1-2; d_gene: TRBD1; abundance: NA; v_gene: TRBV7-2; CDR3nt: TGTGCCAGCAGCTTAGGCCGGCAGGGGGCTATGCATGGCTACACCTTC; CDR3aa: CASSLGRQGAMHGYTF